The rows below give T cell receptor beta chains drawn from one sample of a study of shared clonotypes between healthy human individuals. The table came from immunoSEQ multiplex PCR; TCRdb's copy has only in-frame clones and leaves some out. Of roughly 500,000 clones in the sample, about 96% were seen once. The sample consisted of naive CD4+ T cells sorted from blood. Receptor source: a woman in her 30s in good health. CDR3s include the opening cysteine and the closing phenylalanine or tryptophan. The D gene is left open where the match is weak. Not all rows give a size; the values are once, few, many and, for expanded clones, a class.

j_gene	v_gene	d_gene	abundance	len	CDR3aa	CDR3nt
TRBJ2-1	TRBV20-1	NA	NA	11	CSARDYNEQFF	TGCAGTGCTAGAGACTACAATGAGCAGTTCTTC
TRBJ1-3	TRBV7-9	NA	NA	15	CASSLALGPGNTIYF	TGTGCCAGCAGCTTAGCGTTGGGGCCTGGAAACACCATATATTTT
TRBJ1-1	TRBV25-1	NA	NA	13	CASSEWLSTEAFF	TGTGCCAGCAGTGAATGGCTGAGCACTGAAGCTTTCTTT
TRBJ2-1	TRBV6-6	TRBD1	NA	13	CASRRDRDDEQFF	TGTGCCAGCAGACGGGACAGGGATGATGAGCAGTTCTTC
TRBJ1-3	TRBV5-1	NA	NA	14	CASARGEVSDTIYF	TGCGCCAGCGCCCGGGGGGAAGTCTCGGACACCATATATTTT
TRBJ2-3	TRBV7-9	TRBD2	NA	16	CASSSGGGGRADTQYF	TGTGCCAGCAGCTCGGGTGGCGGGGGTAGGGCAGATACGCAGTATTTT
TRBJ1-2	TRBV11-2	TRBD1	NA	16	CASSRQTGSLNYGYTF	TGTGCCAGCAGCCGTCAGACAGGGAGCCTTAACTATGGCTACACCTTC
TRBJ1-1	TRBV18	TRBD1	NA	15	CASSPRTGENTEAFF	TGTGCCAGCTCACCGAGAACAGGGGAGAACACTGAAGCTTTCTTT
TRBJ1-1	TRBV9	TRBD1	NA	14	CASSGDRANTEAFF	TGTGCCAGCAGCGGGGACAGAGCCAACACTGAAGCTTTCTTT
TRBJ2-3	TRBV10-1	NA	NA	16	CASSQSPLAPTDTQYF	TGCGCCAGCAGTCAATCACCCCTTGCTCCCACAGATACGCAGTATTTT
TRBJ2-2	TRBV5-1	NA	NA	16	CASSLVGASNTGELFF	TGCGCCAGCAGCTTGGTGGGGGCCTCGAACACCGGGGAGCTGTTTTTT
TRBJ2-2	TRBV5-1	TRBD1	NA	16	CASSLAGQGNTGELFF	TGCGCCAGCAGTTTGGCGGGACAGGGGAACACCGGGGAGCTGTTTTTT
TRBJ2-6	TRBV5-1	NA	NA	14	CASSLDKEYYVLTF	TGCGCCAGCAGCTTGGATAAGGAGTATTACGTCCTGACTTTC
TRBJ2-7	TRBV7-8	NA	NA	15	CASSLADRDYYEQYF	TGTGCCAGCAGCTTAGCGGACAGGGACTACTACGAGCAGTACTTC
TRBJ1-4	TRBV6-5	NA	once	14	CASSDRGRDEKLFF	TGTGCCAGCAGCGACCGGGGAAGGGATGAAAAACTGTTTTTT
TRBJ1-4	TRBV6-1	NA	NA	13	CASRRMWGTKLFF	TGTGCCAGCAGACGAATGTGGGGGACAAAACTGTTTTTT
TRBJ1-1	TRBV10-3	NA	NA	11	CAISQTGEAFF	TGTGCCATCAGCCAAACAGGTGAAGCTTTCTTT
TRBJ2-3	TRBV6-9	NA	NA	16	CASSYWFGFGVDTQYF	TGTGCCAGCAGTTATTGGTTTGGGTTTGGCGTCGATACGCAGTATTTT
TRBJ1-1	TRBV18	NA	NA	16	CASSPGRILGNTEAFF	TGTGCCAGCTCACCAGGCAGGATATTGGGGAACACTGAAGCTTTCTTT
TRBJ1-5	TRBV28	NA	NA	18	CASSLGGQGIANRQPQHF	TGTGCCAGCAGTTTAGGTGGTCAGGGAATAGCCAACAGGCAGCCCCAGCATTTT
TRBJ1-2	TRBV7-9	TRBD1	NA	15	CASSLTGESNYGYTF	TGTGCCAGCAGCTTAACAGGGGAGTCGAACTATGGCTACACCTTC
TRBJ2-7	TRBV18	NA	NA	14	CASSPVDTTYEQYF	TGTGCCAGCTCACCAGTAGACACCACCTACGAGCAGTACTTC
TRBJ2-7	TRBV28	TRBD1	NA	13	CASRGQGAHEQYF	TGTGCCAGCAGGGGGCAGGGGGCCCACGAGCAGTACTTC
TRBJ2-7	TRBV27	NA	NA	15	CASSLSGQGGYEQYF	TGTGCCAGCAGTTTGAGTGGTCAGGGGGGCTACGAGCAGTACTTC
TRBJ1-5	TRBV28	TRBD1	NA	15	CASSHRGNSNQPQHF	TGTGCCAGCAGTCACAGGGGAAATAGCAATCAGCCCCAGCATTTT
TRBJ1-1	TRBV29-1	NA	NA	14	CSVEVSSMNTEAFF	TGCAGCGTTGAGGTAAGCAGCATGAACACTGAAGCTTTCTTT
TRBJ1-2	TRBV7-9	NA	NA	13	CASSLALNYGYTF	TGTGCCAGCAGCTTGGCGCTGAACTATGGCTACACCTTC
TRBJ1-1	TRBV29-1	TRBD1	NA	14	CSVAPTGLNTEAFF	TGCAGCGTCGCCCCGACAGGGTTGAACACTGAAGCTTTCTTT
TRBJ1-5	TRBV7-2	TRBD1	NA	16	CASSLAPGQGNQPQHF	TGTGCCAGCAGCTTGGCCCCGGGACAGGGCAATCAGCCCCAGCATTTT
TRBJ1-2	TRBV6-1	NA	NA	15	CASSGYGRGGDGYTF	TGTGCCAGCAGTGGGTACGGGAGGGGCGGGGATGGCTACACCTTC
TRBJ1-2	TRBV27	NA	NA	14	CASSLGGARNGYTF	TGTGCCAGCAGTTTGGGGGGGGCGCGAAATGGCTACACCTTC
TRBJ2-7	TRBV18	TRBD2	NA	15	CASSPRSGSSSEQYF	TGTGCCAGCTCCCCCCGGAGCGGGAGCTCTTCCGAGCAGTACTTC
TRBJ2-7	TRBV29-1	NA	NA	12	CSVQSTGYEQYF	TGCAGCGTGCAATCGACAGGTTATGAGCAGTACTTC
TRBJ1-4	TRBV6-1	NA	NA	16	CASSDGPDGDFIKLFF	TGTGCCAGCAGTGACGGGCCCGATGGTGACTTTATTAAACTGTTTTTT
TRBJ2-2	TRBV11-2	TRBD2	NA	15	CASSLVSSGRRELFF	TGTGCCAGCAGCTTAGTGTCTAGCGGGAGGCGGGAGCTGTTTTTT
TRBJ2-2	TRBV11-3	TRBD1	NA	16	CASSSQTGLNTGELFF	TGTGCCAGCAGCTCCCAGACAGGGCTGAACACCGGGGAGCTGTTTTTT
TRBJ2-7	TRBV28	TRBD1	NA	14	CASSFPGQIYEQYF	TGTGCCAGCAGTTTTCCGGGACAGATCTACGAGCAGTACTTC
TRBJ1-3	TRBV7-9	TRBD1	NA	17	CASSHWDRGLSGNTIYF	TGTGCCAGCAGCCACTGGGACAGGGGACTCTCTGGAAACACCATATATTTT
TRBJ2-3	TRBV5-1	TRBD1	NA	16	CASSSAPTGSTDTQYF	TGCGCCAGCAGCTCCGCGCCGACAGGGAGCACAGATACGCAGTATTTT
TRBJ2-7	TRBV14	TRBD2	NA	18	CASSRQPPWTSGKHEQYF	TGTGCCAGCAGCCGACAGCCACCCTGGACTAGCGGGAAGCACGAGCAGTACTTC
TRBJ2-7	TRBV28	TRBD2	NA	15	CASSKPGTRSYEQYF	TGTGCCAGCAGCAAACCCGGGACTAGGTCTTACGAGCAGTACTTC
TRBJ2-7	TRBV28	NA	once	13	CASSYGESYEQYF	TGTGCCAGCAGTTACGGAGAAAGCTACGAGCAGTACTTC
TRBJ2-7	TRBV5-1	TRBD2	NA	15	CASSLALAGGHEQYF	TGCGCCAGCAGCTTAGCTCTAGCGGGAGGGCACGAGCAGTACTTC
TRBJ1-2	TRBV28	NA	NA	16	CATKGDRGRLSYGYTF	TGTGCCACTAAGGGGGATCGGGGGCGGTTAAGCTATGGCTACACCTTC
TRBJ2-5	TRBV7-6	TRBD2	NA	17	CASSLRLAGGPGETQYF	TGTGCCAGCAGCCTAAGACTAGCGGGAGGGCCGGGGGAGACCCAGTACTTC
TRBJ2-2	TRBV7-2	NA	NA	15	CASSPLSGGLGELFF	TGTGCCAGCAGCCCGCTATCCGGTGGGCTCGGGGAGCTGTTTTTT
TRBJ2-1	TRBV7-2	NA	once	14	CASSPTAAYREQFF	TGTGCCAGCAGCCCCACGGCGGCGTACCGAGAGCAGTTCTTC
TRBJ2-7	TRBV30	NA	NA	16	CAWSNGWATLEGEQYF	TGTGCCTGGAGCAACGGCTGGGCTACGCTGGAGGGCGAGCAGTACTTC
TRBJ1-1	TRBV10-3	TRBD1	NA	16	CATSVGAGQGSTEAFF	TGTGCCACTTCTGTTGGGGCGGGACAGGGATCCACTGAAGCTTTCTTT
TRBJ2-7	TRBV7-2	NA	NA	13	CASSVDYSYEQYF	TGTGCCAGCAGCGTGGATTACTCCTACGAGCAGTACTTC
TRBJ1-2	TRBV28	TRBD1	once	15	CASSLYRGHSYGYTF	TGTGCCAGCAGTTTATACAGGGGGCATAGCTATGGCTACACCTTC
TRBJ1-2	TRBV5-4	NA	NA	13	CASRGARNYGYTF	TGTGCCAGCAGGGGGGCCCGGAACTATGGCTACACCTTC
TRBJ2-7	TRBV5-6	TRBD2	NA	15	CASRPLAEPSYEQYF	TGTGCCAGCAGACCCCTAGCGGAGCCTTCCTACGAGCAGTACTTC
TRBJ1-1	TRBV2	NA	NA	11	CASSETTIAFF	TGTGCCAGCAGTGAGACTACGATTGCTTTCTTT
TRBJ2-7	TRBV18	NA	NA	13	CASSPFGLDEQYF	TGTGCCAGCTCACCATTCGGACTCGACGAGCAGTACTTC